The clone carrying this T cell receptor beta chain was seen only a few times. The antigen is unknown. From the 5' RACE reads, TCRdb called clonotypes with MiXCR, one entry per CDR3 protein. The sample yields 450,000 or so distinct CDR3 sequences, 14% seen once. This record comes from a study of identical twins. Study results and limitations: Instead of following the same donors, the conclusions were based on cross-sectional statistical analysis. Twin sharing of out-of-frame TCR alpha was underestimated by models in monozygotic pairs.

V gave up 7 bases and J gave up 2 bases, with 14 bases separating them. CDR1 is SQVTM and CDR2 is ANQGSEA in the germline V gene. This CDR3 has 13 residues. A further study also used this sample, focusing on yellow fever vaccine responses in identical twins. From that report: As reported, the vaccine T cell response of twins seemed partly convergent and partly personalized.

The chain couples TRBV29-1 to TRBJ1-2; D is unclear. The TCR was taken from a woman aged 18-29 years in good health. Source material: CD4+ T cells sorted from blood. This CDR3 is CSADVTANYGYTF. CDR3 bases: TGCAGCGCAGATGTCACGGCCAACTATGGCTACACCTTC. Supplemented by reference TRBV29-1 and TRBJ1-2, the full variable domain reads SAVISQKPSRDICQRGTSLTIQCQVDSQVTMMFWYRQQPGQSLTLIATANQGSEATYESGFVIDKFPISRPNLTFSTLTVSNMSPEDSSIYLCSADVTANYGYTFGSGTRLTVV.